This T cell receptor beta chain was sequenced in a study of T cells after yellow fever vaccination. Each CDR3 protein is one row after TCRdb ran MiXCR on the 5' RACE reads. The table has about 350,000 distinct CDR3 sequences, over 4% seen once; the top ten hold roughly 24%. Germline V CDR1 and CDR2: LGHNA, YSLEER. The CDR3 sequence is 14 residues long. Between the trimmed V and J ends, which lost 0 bases and 0 bases, there was a span of 3 bases. For this clonotype: Its antigen is unknown. Being one base from a much bigger clone, this may be a read error.

Regarding the study as a whole: Among primary-vaccination clones, most reappeared after the booster, at about 95% for CD4 and approximately 88% for CD8.

The sequence derives from a man between 18 and 29 years old who received the YFV17D yellow fever vaccine. This specimen was PBMCs, taken 5 days after the yellow fever booster vaccination. The genes are TRBV4-3 and TRBJ1-5; D is uncertain. In DNA form, the CDR3 reads TGCGCCAGCAGCCAAGATTATAGCAATCAGCCCCAGCATTTT. Residues: CASSQDYSNQPQHF.